Following are 22 T cell receptor beta chains from one sample sequenced in a study of post-analysis software for immune sequencing data. No antigen has been assigned to these receptors. Study findings and constraints: Roughly five TRBV segments appeared more often in patients than in controls, and TRBV5-6, TRBV5-1 and TRBV20-1 were among these.

cDNA libraries of TCR beta carried unique molecular identifiers. TCRdb itself ran the PCR reads through MiXCR, one entry per CDR3 protein. The sample has about 430,000 distinct CDR3 sequences; approximately 37% are singletons. Input material: blood. The source of these receptors is a girl between 2 and 10 years old with multiple sclerosis.

This clonotype occurred a few times. The chain uses TRBV29-1 and TRBJ1-2, with TRBD1 as a possible D gene (6 bases). In germline, CDR1 is SQVTM, CDR2 ANQGSEA. V dropped 6 bases and J dropped 4 bases, with 15 bases sitting between them. The CDR3 spans 13 residues. The CDR3 coding sequence is TGCAGCGTGTTCCGGGACACGCGCTATGGCTACACCTTC. This gives the protein CSVFRDTRYGYTF. Full variable domain (missing parts from reference TRBV29-1 and TRBJ1-2): SAVISQKPSRDICQRGTSLTIQCQVDSQVTMMFWYRQQPGQSLTLIATANQGSEATYESGFVIDKFPISRPNLTFSTLTVSNMSPEDSSIYLCSVFRDTRYGYTFGSGTRLTVV.

This chain uses TRBV7-6 with TRBJ2-2; D is perhaps TRBD1 or TRBD2 (6 bases each). Germline loops: CDR1 SGHVS, CDR2 FNYEAQ. Trimming took off 5 bases at V and 9 bases at J, with 13 bases between the two ends. The CDR3 sequence is 13 residues long. CDR3 amino acids: CASSPLGGWELFF. The DNA for the CDR3 is TGTGCCAGCAGCCCGCTCGGGGGCTGGGAGCTGTTTTTT.

This clonotype was counted once. The genes are TRBV6-6 and TRBJ2-5; D unresolved. This CDR3 is built from 14 residues. Germline CDR1 is MNHNY and CDR2 is SVGAGI (reference sequence). The V end was cut by 2 bases, the J end by 4 bases, with 11 bases between. The CDR3 protein is CASSYDHGRETQYF. The DNA of the CDR3 is TGTGCCAGCAGTTACGATCACGGCCGAGAGACCCAGTACTTC.

The genes are TRBV6-6 and TRBJ1-1; D not certain. This CDR3 region has 14 residues. Trimming took off 6 bases at V and 4 bases at J, with 15 bases between the two ends. Germline V CDR1 and CDR2: MNHNY, SVGAGI (reference sequence). The CDR3 region is CASREALLLTEAFF. In DNA form, the CDR3 reads TGTGCCAGCAGGGAGGCATTACTCCTCACTGAAGCTTTCTTT.

The chain links TRBV29-1 to TRBJ2-7, with D perhaps TRBD1 (6 bases). Trimming pared 4 bases from V and 2 bases from J, leaving 15 bases between. The CDR3 loop spans 14 amino acids. Per germline, CDR1 SQVTM and CDR2 ANQGSEA. CDR3 amino acids: CSVGGQDRAYEQYF. CDR3 DNA sequence: TGCAGCGTTGGAGGTCAGGACAGAGCCTACGAGCAGTACTTC.

V usage is TRBV28 and J usage is TRBJ2-1; 7 bases agree with TRBD2. The V gene's germline CDR1 is MDHEN and CDR2 SYDVKM. There are 17 residues in the CDR3. V was clipped by 2 bases and J by 4 bases; unmatched bases: 11. The CDR3 DNA is TGTGCCAGCAGTTTAACGCCTAGCGGTGACGATTACAATGAGCAGTTCTTC. Protein sequence: CASSLTPSGDDYNEQFF. Variable domain in full (rest from reference TRBV28 and TRBJ2-1): DVKVTQSSRYLVKRTGEKVFLECVQDMDHENMFWYRQDPGLGLRLIYFSYDVKMKEKGDIPEGYSVSREKKERFSLILESASTNQTSMYLCASSLTPSGDDYNEQFFGPGTRLTVL.

The gene calls are TRBV28 and TRBJ1-2; the D is unclear. Per the germline V gene, CDR1 is MDHEN and CDR2 is SYDVKM. V lost 3 bases to trimming and J lost 7 bases, with 9 bases between them. The CDR3 is made up of 12 amino acids. The CDR3 coding sequence is TGTGCCAGCAGTTTCGACGGTCGTGGCTACACCTTC. It specifies CASSFDGRGYTF.

The chain couples TRBV7-2 to TRBJ2-7; D gene uncertain. Trimming removed 0 bases from V and 6 bases from J, with 9 bases in between. Germline V gene data show CDR1 as SGHTA and CDR2 as FQGNSA. The CDR3 is made up of 13 amino acids. CDR3 sequence (DNA): TGTGCCAGCAGCTTAGCATGGTCGCCCGAGCAGTACTTC. As protein: CASSLAWSPEQYF.

This clonotype was detected only a few times. The V call is TRBV20-1, the J call TRBJ1-5, with a tentative D call TRBD1 (6 bases). V lost 5 bases and J lost 0, with 11 bases in between. The CDR3 length is 14 residues. Looked up from germline, CDR1 is DFQATT and CDR2 is SNEGSKA (reference sequence). The CDR3 loop is CSALRTDSNQPQHF. The CDR3 region has the DNA TGCAGTGCTCTACGGACAGATAGCAATCAGCCCCAGCATTTT.

V and J are TRBV4-1 and TRBJ2-3, with D unresolved. Trimming cost V 3 bases and J 2 bases, with 12 bases left between them. In germline, CDR1 is MGHRA, CDR2 YSYEKL. This CDR3 comprises 15 residues. Here the CDR3 DNA reads TGCGCCAGCAGCCAGAGAACGTTTACCACAGATACGCAGTATTTT. It encodes CASSQRTFTTDTQYF.

The table lists this clonotype with a few counts. The V and J genes are TRBV12-3 or TRBV12-4 and TRBJ2-1; D not certain. The V and J ends lost 4 bases and 10 bases respectively, with 11 bases between them. The CDR3 length is 12 residues. In DNA form, the CDR3 reads TGTGCCAGCAGTTCACACCTCGGAGAGCAGTTCTTC. The encoded protein is CASSSHLGEQFF.

The chain employs TRBV2 and TRBJ2-1; 12 nucleotides line up with TRBD2. Germline CDR1 SNHLY, CDR2 FYNNEI. Trimming at V came to 6 bases and at J to 0 bases, leaving 12 bases not matched to a gene. The CDR3 is 19 amino acids. CDR3 protein: CASRELAGGSLSSYNEQFF. The CDR3 DNA reads TGTGCCAGCAGGGAACTAGCGGGGGGTTCCCTAAGCTCCTACAATGAGCAGTTCTTC.

The table lists this clonotype with a few counts. The rearrangement uses TRBV5-1 and TRBJ2-7, with TRBD2 matching over 8 bases. The V and J ends lost 5 bases and 3 bases, in that order; junction bases with no gene match: 7. Germline loops: CDR1 SGHRS, CDR2 YFSETQ. The CDR3 has 14 amino acids. Written as DNA, the CDR3 is TGCGCCAGCAGACGAGCGGGAGTAGGCTACGAGCAGTACTTC. This gives the protein CASRRAGVGYEQYF.

V and J are TRBV9 and TRBJ2-7; the match to TRBD1 covers 9 bases. Germline CDR1 reads SGDLS; CDR2 reads YYNGEE. This CDR3 region has 15 residues. The junction had 4 bases not matched to a gene; V was cut back by 0 bases and J by 3 bases. The DNA for the CDR3 is TGTGCCAGCAGCGTAGGGGACAGGGAATTCTACGAGCAGTACTTC. Its translation is CASSVGDREFYEQYF.

The genes are TRBV20-1 and TRBJ2-1; D uncertain. The V end lost 0 bases, the J end lost 2 bases, and 14 bases lay between the germline ends. Germline CDR1 and CDR2: DFQATT and SNEGSKA (reference sequence). This CDR3 is built from 16 residues. The CDR3 sequence is CSAREGALTAYNEQFF. In nucleotides, the CDR3 is TGCAGTGCTAGAGAAGGAGCCCTCACGGCCTACAATGAGCAGTTCTTC.

V and J are TRBV29-1 and TRBJ1-5, with a tentative D call TRBD1 (5 bases). The CDR3 runs 16 residues. Germline V gene lookup returns CDR1 SQVTM and CDR2 ANQGSEA. V dropped 4 bases and J dropped 2 bases, with 18 bases sitting between them. The CDR3 protein is CSVVVRGKIRNQPQHF. The CDR3 DNA follows: TGCAGCGTTGTCGTGAGGGGAAAGATCCGCAATCAGCCCCAGCATTTT.

The gene calls are TRBV10-3 and TRBJ2-7, with 7 bases fitting TRBD2. The CDR3 loop spans 13 amino acids. Trimming took 6 bases from V and 3 from J; bases not matched to a gene: 5. CDR1 is ENHRY and CDR2 is SYGVKD in the germline V gene. The CDR3 DNA reads as TGTGCCATCAGGGTTGGGGAGGGCTACGAGCAGTACTTC. Translating gives CAIRVGEGYEQYF.

The chain is built from TRBV5-1 and TRBJ2-5, with D possibly TRBD1 on 7 matching bases. The J call may be incorrect, as the DNA end agrees better with TRBJ2-7. CDR1 is SGHRS, CDR2 YFSETQ, per germline. The CDR3 consists of 14 residues. The CDR3 loop is CASTGSGGGVEQYF. The CDR3 DNA reads TGCGCCAGCACCGGTTCTGGAGGGGGCGTCGAGCAGTACTTC.

This clonotype turned up a few times. This chain connects TRBV29-1 to TRBJ2-1; 11 positions agree with TRBD2. V shed 5 bases, J shed 4 bases, and the junction held 10 bases outside the gene matches. The CDR3 spans 16 residues. The V gene's germline CDR1 is SQVTM and CDR2 ANQGSEA. The CDR3: CSVLTSGIKQYNEQFF. The CDR3 nucleotides read TGCAGCGTTCTGACTAGCGGGATTAAACAATACAATGAGCAGTTCTTC.

The rearrangement links TRBV20-1 to TRBJ2-7; D might be TRBD2 (5 bases). The germline V and J ends were trimmed by 4 bases and 1 base, with 14 bases remaining between them. In germline, CDR1 is DFQATT, CDR2 SNEGSKA (reference sequence). The CDR3 loop spans 14 amino acids. CDR3 sequence (DNA): TGCAGTGCTAACGACGGGGTCGGATCCTACGAGCAGTACTTC. Protein product: CSANDGVGSYEQYF.

V usage is TRBV20-1 and J usage is TRBJ1-5; D may be TRBD1 (6 bases). V was trimmed by 3 bases and J by 1 base, leaving 16 bases between them. CDR3 size: 16 residues. Germline CDR1 reads DFQATT; CDR2 reads SNEGSKA (reference sequence). DNA of the CDR3: TGCAGTGCTAGTGGGTCCGGGGGGCGAAGCAATCAGCCCCAGCATTTT. Amino acid sequence: CSASGSGGRSNQPQHF.

The chain has TRBV5-1 and TRBJ1-2, with 10 bases aligning to TRBD1. This CDR3 comprises 16 residues. Germline V lookup: CDR1 SGHRS, CDR2 YFSETQ. The junction had 9 bases not matched to a gene; V was cut back by 4 bases and J by 3 bases. The CDR3 sequence: CASSIDGQGGHYGYTF. The DNA for the CDR3 is TGCGCCAGCAGCATCGACGGACAGGGGGGACACTATGGCTACACCTTC.